One sample yielded the 28 T cell receptor beta chains listed below, sequenced in a study of T cells in localized non-small cell lung cancer. Measured with immunoSEQ multiplex PCR; TCRdb has only the in-frame clones, and not every one. Of around 20,000 clones listed, about 90% were seen once; the top ten hold about 3%. Sequenced material: peripheral blood, taken before any cancer treatment. All receptors come from a woman aged 40-70 years with stage I lung adenocarcinoma.

The chain employs TRBV5-8 and TRBJ2-1; D perhaps matches TRBD1 (6 bases). The germline V and J ends were trimmed by 2 bases and 1 base, with 10 bases remaining between them. The germline V gene encodes CDR1 SGHTS and CDR2 YDEGEE. This CDR3 spans 15 amino acids. CDR3 protein: CASSLQGSSYNEQFF. CDR3 bases: TGTGCCAGCAGCTTACAGGGATCGTCCTACAATGAGCAGTTCTTC.

This clone was seen only once. The gene calls are TRBV6-5 and TRBJ2-7; D may correspond to TRBD1 or TRBD2 (5 bases each). Germline CDR1 and CDR2: MNHEY and SVGAGI. V lost 5 bases to trimming and J lost 2 bases, with 13 bases between them. This CDR3 is built from 14 residues. The CDR3 DNA reads as TGTGCCAGCAGTCAGGGACGTCGGCCCTACGAGCAGTACTTC. It encodes CASSQGRRPYEQYF.

The V and J genes are TRBV11-2 and TRBJ2-7; TRBD1 is a possible D gene (6 bases). This CDR3 is built from 14 residues. V was clipped by 5 bases and J by 1 base, with 12 bases between them. Germline CDR1 SGHAT, CDR2 FQNNGV. CDR3: CASSAIRGSYEQYF. CDR3 DNA sequence: TGTGCCAGCAGCGCCATCAGGGGATCCTACGAGCAGTACTTC. The entire variable domain, with the rest obtained from reference TRBV11-2 and TRBJ2-7, is as follows: EAGVAQSPRYKIIEKRQSVAFWCNPISGHATLYWYQQILGQGPKLLIQFQNNGVVDDSQLPKDRFSAERLKGVDSTLKIQPAKLEDSAVYLCASSAIRGSYEQYFGPGTRLTVT.

The CDR3 here is CASSIGAGTYEQYF. The CDR3 region has the DNA TGTGCCAGTAGTATTGGAGCGGGAACCTACGAGCAGTACTTC. The genes are TRBV19 and TRBJ2-7, with 7 positions matching TRBD2. Trimming at V came to 3 bases and at J to 2 bases, leaving 4 bases not matched to a gene. This CDR3 comprises 14 residues. Germline values: CDR1 LNHDA, CDR2 SQIVND (reference sequence). The whole variable domain, filled in from reference TRBV19 and TRBJ2-7, reads DGGITQSPKYLFRKEGQNVTLSCEQNLNHDAMYWYRQDPGQGLRLIYYSQIVNDFQKGDIAEGYSVSREKKESFPLTVTSAQKNPTAFYLCASSIGAGTYEQYFGPGTRLTVT.

V and J are TRBV4-1 and TRBJ2-3; 9 bases agree with TRBD2. V lost 2 bases and J lost 1; bases outside the gene matches: 7. Germline CDR1 and CDR2: MGHRA and YSYEKL. The CDR3 sequence is 17 residues long. The CDR3 loop reads CASSQFGAGGRTDTQYF. The CDR3 nucleotides read TGCGCCAGCAGCCAATTCGGGGCGGGGGGGCGCACAGATACGCAGTATTTT.

The J gene is TRBJ2-3, the V gene TRBV29-1; 13 bases fit TRBD2. Germline V lookup: CDR1 SQVTM, CDR2 ANQGSEA. CDR3 length: 15 residues. With V trimmed by 7 bases and J by 1 base, 5 bases remained unmatched. The CDR3 loop is CSASGLAGGTDTQYF. In DNA form, the CDR3 reads TGCAGCGCATCCGGACTAGCGGGAGGCACAGATACGCAGTATTTT.

In its sample, this clone was seen once. The J gene is TRBJ1-1, the V gene TRBV5-1, with D perhaps matching TRBD1 (5 bases). CDR3 length: 15 residues. The V and J ends lost 2 bases and 4 bases respectively, with 15 bases between them. CDR1 and CDR2 from the germline V gene are SGHRS and YFSETQ. CDR3 coding DNA: TGCGCCAGCAGCTTCTCGGGGCAGGGCGCCACTGAAGCTTTCTTT. It encodes CASSFSGQGATEAFF.

The V and J genes are TRBV7-2 and TRBJ2-3; tentatively, D is TRBD1 or TRBD2 (6 bases each). The germline V gene encodes CDR1 SGHTA and CDR2 FQGNSA. The CDR3 loop spans 16 amino acids. The V and J ends lost 5 bases and 5 bases respectively, with 20 bases between them. DNA of the CDR3: TGTGCCAGCAGCCCCGGACAGCGGGCGGGGAGAGATACGCAGTATTTT. Protein sequence: CASSPGQRAGRDTQYF.

V is TRBV18 and J is TRBJ2-2; 7 nucleotides match TRBD1. CDR3 length: 16 residues. V lost 3 bases to trimming and J lost 3 bases; unmatched junction nucleotides: 7. Germline CDR1 reads KGHSH; CDR2 reads LQKENI. CDR3 DNA sequence: TGTGCCAGCTCACCCCGACAGGGACGGGACACCGGGGAGCTGTTTTTT. Amino acids: CASSPRQGRDTGELFF.

V gene TRBV27 combines with J gene TRBJ2-3; no firm D call. CDR1 and CDR2 (germline): MNHEY, SMNVEV (reference sequence). This CDR3 region has 16 residues. Between the trimmed V and J ends, which lost 0 bases and 5 bases, there was a span of 15 bases. This CDR3 reads CASSLSPSPSVDTQYF. The CDR3 DNA reads TGTGCCAGCAGTTTATCTCCCTCCCCCTCGGTAGATACGCAGTATTTT.

The chain joins TRBV7-6 to TRBJ2-1; D possibly corresponds to TRBD1 (5 bases). CDR1 is SGHVS, CDR2 FNYEAQ, per germline. Trimming shortened V by 0 bases and J by 2 bases, and 8 bases separated the two germline ends. The CDR3 runs to 15 residues. Written as DNA, the CDR3 is TGTGCCAGCAGCTTAGCCTCAGGGACCTACAATGAGCAGTTCTTC. Translating gives CASSLASGTYNEQFF.

The table lists this clone with a count of one. This chain links TRBV28 with TRBJ1-2, with a weak D call TRBD1 (5 bases). The V gene's germline CDR1 is MDHEN and CDR2 SYDVKM. This CDR3 is built from 14 residues. V lost 5 bases to trimming and J lost 2 bases, with 12 bases between them. The CDR3 coding sequence is TGTGCCAGCAGTCAAATGACAGCGAACTATGGCTACACCTTC. It translates to CASSQMTANYGYTF.

The CDR3 is CASSSSRGGLTDTQYF. CDR3 bases: TGTGCCAGCAGCTCCTCGCGGGGGGGACTGACAGATACGCAGTATTTT. The chain has TRBV7-2 and TRBJ2-3; 9 bases line up with TRBD2. Germline loops: CDR1 SGHTA, CDR2 FQGNSA. The CDR3 sequence is 16 residues long. V gave up 4 bases and J gave up 3 bases; unmatched junction bases: 8.

The CDR3 here is CAIRDRITDTQYF. CDR3 in DNA: TGTGCCATCCGGGACAGGATTACAGATACGCAGTATTTT. V and J are TRBV25-1 and TRBJ2-3; TRBD1 aligns across 8 bases. This CDR3 spans 13 amino acids. The junction had 6 bases not matched to a gene; V was cut back by 10 bases and J by 3 bases. The germline V gene encodes CDR1 MGHDK and CDR2 SYGVNS.

This clone occurred once. This rearrangement joins TRBV14 to TRBJ1-2; D may be TRBD1 (6 bases). The CDR3 is 14 residues long. The V end lost 2 bases, the J end lost 4 bases, and 11 bases lay between the germline ends. In germline, CDR1 is SGHDN, CDR2 FVKESK. The CDR3 loop is CASSQRGRGYGYTF. Here the CDR3 DNA reads TGTGCCAGCAGCCAACGGGGGCGCGGCTATGGCTACACCTTC. The whole variable domain, filled in from reference TRBV14 and TRBJ1-2, reads EAGVTQFPSHSVIEKGQTVTLRCDPISGHDNLYWYRRVMGKEIKFLLHFVKESKQDESGMPNNRFLAERTGGTYSTLKVQPAELEDSGVYFCASSQRGRGYGYTFGSGTRLTVV.

V gene TRBV19 combines with J gene TRBJ2-5; no clear D gene. The better agreement between TRBJ2-7 and the DNA end casts doubt on the J call. Germline values: CDR1 LNHDA, CDR2 SQIVND (reference sequence). The CDR3 has 12 amino acids. CDR3 sequence: CASSTGQGEQYF. The CDR3 bases are TGTGCCAGTAGTACGGGCCAAGGCGAGCAGTACTTC.

The genes are TRBV5-1 and TRBJ2-3; D unresolved. CDR3 length: 13 residues. Per the germline V gene, CDR1 is SGHRS and CDR2 is YFSETQ. Deletions cut 0 bases from V and 6 bases from J, with 8 bases between. CDR3 loop: CASSLAEADTQYF. The CDR3 DNA sequence: TGCGCCAGCAGCTTGGCTGAGGCTGATACGCAGTATTTT. Variable domain in full (rest from reference TRBV5-1 and TRBJ2-3): KAGVTQTPRYLIKTRGQQVTLSCSPISGHRSVSWYQQTPGQGLQFLFEYFSETQRNKGNFPGRFSGRQFSNSRSEMNVSTLELGDSALYLCASSLAEADTQYFGPGTRLTVL.

This sequence joins TRBV28 and TRBJ1-1; tentative D call: TRBD1 (5 bases). Trimming took off 8 bases at V and 0 bases at J, with 19 bases between the two ends. Per germline, CDR1 MDHEN and CDR2 SYDVKM. The CDR3 is 16 amino acids. Here the CDR3 DNA reads TGTGCCAGCCTCAGGCGGGGCCTACTTATGAACACTGAAGCTTTCTTT. Residues: CASLRRGLLMNTEAFF.

This clone has a single count. This sequence joins TRBV30 and TRBJ2-3; D uncertain. The CDR3 consists of 13 residues. Trimming removed 0 bases at V and 6 bases at J, with 10 bases between. Looked up from germline, CDR1 is GTSNPN and CDR2 is SVGIG (reference sequence). The CDR3 loop is CAWSVGVSDTQYF. In nucleotides, the CDR3 is TGTGCCTGGAGTGTAGGAGTATCGGATACGCAGTATTTT.

The V call is TRBV7-2, the J call TRBJ2-6; D is undetermined. In germline, CDR1 is SGHTA, CDR2 FQGNSA. V was clipped by 1 base and J by 4 bases, with 2 bases between them. This CDR3 comprises 13 residues. CDR3 nucleotides: TGTGCCAGCAGCTTAGGAGGGGCCAACGTCCTGACTTTC. Translation gives CASSLGGANVLTF.

V and J are TRBV7-8 and TRBJ2-7; D is possibly TRBD1 (6 bases). Trimming cost V 5 bases and J 1 base, with 18 bases left between them. CDR1 and CDR2 from the germline V gene are SGHVS and FQNEAQ. The CDR3 loop spans 16 amino acids. CDR3 sequence: CASSLGVGRGSYEQYF. DNA for the CDR3: TGTGCCAGCAGCCTGGGGGTGGGCAGGGGTTCCTACGAGCAGTACTTC.

The chain has TRBV6-1 and TRBJ2-3; maybe TRBD2 (5 bases). V lost 0 bases, J lost 1 base, and 5 bases lay in between. Germline values: CDR1 MNHNS, CDR2 SASEGT. The CDR3 consists of 14 residues. The CDR3 coding sequence is TGTGCCAGCAGTGAAGCTAGCGGCACAGATACGCAGTATTTT. As protein: CASSEASGTDTQYF.

The chain joins TRBV4-1 to TRBJ2-1; 10 positions agree with TRBD2. The CDR3 covers 16 residues. Trimming removed 1 base from V and 4 bases from J; junction bases left unmatched: 4. CDR1 MGHRA and CDR2 YSYEKL come from the germline V gene. The CDR3: CASSQASGSIYNEQFF. CDR3 bases: TGCGCCAGCAGCCAAGCTAGCGGGAGCATATACAATGAGCAGTTCTTC.

The V call is TRBV2, the J call TRBJ1-2; TRBD1 might be the D (6 bases). The CDR3 has 13 residues. Between the trimmed V and J ends, which lost 8 bases and 4 bases, there was a span of 14 bases. In germline, CDR1 is SNHLY, CDR2 FYNNEI. The CDR3: CASLTGIGYGYTF. CDR3 nucleotides: TGTGCCAGCCTTACAGGGATCGGCTATGGCTACACCTTC.

This clone was observed a single time. At the DNA level, this CDR3 is encoded by other sequences in the same sample as well. The CDR3 region has the DNA TGTGCCAGCAGCCAGACTCCCTCCTACGAGCAGTACTTC. As protein: CASSQTPSYEQYF. The V call is TRBV28, the J call TRBJ2-7; D uncertain. V was trimmed by 6 bases and J by 0 bases, leaving 9 bases between them. The CDR3 has 13 amino acids. Germline loops: CDR1 MDHEN, CDR2 SYDVKM.

The chain carries TRBV4-2 and TRBJ1-1; 7 nucleotides match TRBD1. The junction had 6 bases not matched to a gene; V was cut back by 0 bases and J by 2 bases. Germline-derived CDR1 and CDR2 are LGHNA and YNFKEQ. The CDR3 consists of 16 residues. This chain's CDR3 is CASSQDPGQRNTEAFF. The CDR3 nucleotides read TGTGCCAGCAGCCAAGACCCGGGACAGAGAAACACTGAAGCTTTCTTT.

The gene calls are TRBV5-5 and TRBJ1-6; D unresolved. The germline V gene encodes CDR1 SGHKS and CDR2 YYEKEE (reference sequence). Trimming pared 3 bases from V and 8 bases from J, leaving 9 bases between. The CDR3 is made up of 13 amino acids. Here the CDR3 reads CASSSSGDSPLHF. CDR3 bases: TGTGCCAGCAGCTCGAGCGGGGATTCACCCCTCCACTTT.

The V and J genes are TRBV11-1 and TRBJ1-5; 7 bases fit TRBD1. The CDR3 is made up of 15 amino acids. The germline V gene encodes CDR1 SGHAT and CDR2 FQDESV (reference sequence). J gave up 2 bases and V 1 base, and 2 bases lay outside the gene matches. Written as DNA, the CDR3 is TGTGCCAGCAGCTTAGGACAGGGACGCAATCAGCCCCAGCATTTT. It yields the protein CASSLGQGRNQPQHF. Filled out from reference TRBV11-1 and TRBJ1-5, the complete variable domain reads EAEVAQSPRYKITEKSQAVAFWCDPISGHATLYWYRQILGQGPELLVQFQDESVVDDSQLPKDRFSAERLKGVDSTLKIQPAELGDSAMYLCASSLGQGRNQPQHFGDGTRLSIL.